The T cell receptor beta chain described here comes from a study of control samples from healthy donors and cancer patients. CDR3 length equals 15 residues. CDR1 is LGHDT, CDR2 YNNKEL, per germline (reference sequence). With 6 bases removed from V and 4 bases from J, the gap between germline ends came to 18 bases. Method: immunoSEQ multiplex PCR; TCRdb's copy keeps in-frame clones and lacks some. Of 80,000 to 100,000 clones listed, 80% to 90% are singletons. The sample comprised blood. The chain is built from TRBV3-1 (or the pseudogene TRBV3-2) and TRBJ1-2, with TRBD1 as a possible D gene (6 bases). This receptor was obtained from a man between 25 and 39 years old in good health. CDR3 coding DNA: TGTGCCAGCAGGGGATCACTAGGGACATCCTATGGCTACACCTTC. Amino acids: CASRGSLGTSYGYTF.